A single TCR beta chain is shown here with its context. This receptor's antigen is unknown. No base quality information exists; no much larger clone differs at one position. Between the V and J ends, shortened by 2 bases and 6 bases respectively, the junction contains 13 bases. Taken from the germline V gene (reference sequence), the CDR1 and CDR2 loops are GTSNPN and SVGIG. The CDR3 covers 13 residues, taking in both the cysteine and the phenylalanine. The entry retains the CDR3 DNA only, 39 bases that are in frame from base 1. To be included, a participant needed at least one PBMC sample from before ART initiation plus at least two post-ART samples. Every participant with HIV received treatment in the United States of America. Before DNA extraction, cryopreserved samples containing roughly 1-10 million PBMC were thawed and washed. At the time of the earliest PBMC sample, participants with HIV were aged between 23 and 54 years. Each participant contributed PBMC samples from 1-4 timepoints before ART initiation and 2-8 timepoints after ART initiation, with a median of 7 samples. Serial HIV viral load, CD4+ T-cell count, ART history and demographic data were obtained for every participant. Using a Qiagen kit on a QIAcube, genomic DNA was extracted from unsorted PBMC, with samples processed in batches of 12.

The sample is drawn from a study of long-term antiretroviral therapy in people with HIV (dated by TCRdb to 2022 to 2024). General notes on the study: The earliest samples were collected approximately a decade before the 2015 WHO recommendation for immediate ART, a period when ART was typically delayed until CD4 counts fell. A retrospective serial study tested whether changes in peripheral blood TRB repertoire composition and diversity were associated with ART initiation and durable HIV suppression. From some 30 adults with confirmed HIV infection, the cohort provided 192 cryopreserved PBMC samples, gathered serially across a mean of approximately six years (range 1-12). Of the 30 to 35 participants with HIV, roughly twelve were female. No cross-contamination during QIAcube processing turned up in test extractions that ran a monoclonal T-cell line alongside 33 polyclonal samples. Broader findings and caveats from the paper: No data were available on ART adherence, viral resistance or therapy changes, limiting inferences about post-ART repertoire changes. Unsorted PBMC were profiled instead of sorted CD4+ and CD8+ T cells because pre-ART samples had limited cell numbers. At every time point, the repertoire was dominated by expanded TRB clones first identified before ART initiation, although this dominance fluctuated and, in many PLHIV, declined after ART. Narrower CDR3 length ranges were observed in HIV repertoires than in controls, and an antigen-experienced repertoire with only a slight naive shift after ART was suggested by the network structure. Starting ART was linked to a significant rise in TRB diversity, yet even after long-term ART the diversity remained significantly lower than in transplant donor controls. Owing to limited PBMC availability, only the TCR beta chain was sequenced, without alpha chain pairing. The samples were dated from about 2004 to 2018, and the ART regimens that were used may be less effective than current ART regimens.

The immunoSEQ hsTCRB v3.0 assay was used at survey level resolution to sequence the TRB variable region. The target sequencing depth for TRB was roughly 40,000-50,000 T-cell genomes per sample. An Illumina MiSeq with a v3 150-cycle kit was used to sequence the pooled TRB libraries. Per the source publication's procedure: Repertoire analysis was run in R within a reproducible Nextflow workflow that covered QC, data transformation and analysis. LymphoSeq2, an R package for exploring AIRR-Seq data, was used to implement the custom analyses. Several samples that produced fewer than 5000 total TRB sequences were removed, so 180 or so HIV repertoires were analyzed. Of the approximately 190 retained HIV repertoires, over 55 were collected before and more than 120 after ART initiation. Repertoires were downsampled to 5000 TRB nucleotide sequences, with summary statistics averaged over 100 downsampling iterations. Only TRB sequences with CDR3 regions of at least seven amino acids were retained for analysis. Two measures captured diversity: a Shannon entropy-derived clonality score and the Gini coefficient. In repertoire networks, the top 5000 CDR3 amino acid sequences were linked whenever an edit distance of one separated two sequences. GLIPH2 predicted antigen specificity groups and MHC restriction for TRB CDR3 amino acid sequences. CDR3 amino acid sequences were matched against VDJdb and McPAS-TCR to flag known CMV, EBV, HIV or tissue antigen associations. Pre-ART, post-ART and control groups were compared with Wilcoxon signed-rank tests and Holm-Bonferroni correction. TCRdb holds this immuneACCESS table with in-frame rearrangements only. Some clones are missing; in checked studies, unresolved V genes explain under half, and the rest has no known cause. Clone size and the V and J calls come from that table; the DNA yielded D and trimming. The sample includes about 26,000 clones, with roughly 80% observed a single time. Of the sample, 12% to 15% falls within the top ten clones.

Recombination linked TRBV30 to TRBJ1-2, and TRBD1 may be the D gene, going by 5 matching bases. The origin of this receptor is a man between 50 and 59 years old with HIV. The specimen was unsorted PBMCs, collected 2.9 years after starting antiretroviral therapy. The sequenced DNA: TGTGCCTGGAGTACGGGGCGGGTGAATGGCTACACCTTC. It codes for CAWSTGRVNGYTF.